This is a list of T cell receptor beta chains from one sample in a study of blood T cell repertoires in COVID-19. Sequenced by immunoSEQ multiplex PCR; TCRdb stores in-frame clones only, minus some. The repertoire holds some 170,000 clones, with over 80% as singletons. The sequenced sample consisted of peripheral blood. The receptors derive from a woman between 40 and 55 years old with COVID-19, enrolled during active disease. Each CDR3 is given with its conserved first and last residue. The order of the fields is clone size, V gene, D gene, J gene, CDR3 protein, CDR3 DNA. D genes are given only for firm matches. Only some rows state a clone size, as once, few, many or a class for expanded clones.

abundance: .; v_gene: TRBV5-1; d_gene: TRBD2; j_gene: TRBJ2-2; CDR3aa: CASSLNGRAYTGELFF; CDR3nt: TGCGCCAGCAGCTTGAACGGGAGGGCCTACACCGGGGAGCTGTTTTTT
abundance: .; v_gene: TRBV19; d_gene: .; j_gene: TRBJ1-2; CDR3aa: CASSTRGKGYTF; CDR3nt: TGTGCCAGTAGTACACGCGGGAAGGGGTACACCTTC
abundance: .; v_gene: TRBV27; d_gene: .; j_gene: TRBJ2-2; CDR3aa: CASSSPTGTPWYGELFF; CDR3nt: TGTGCCAGCAGTTCACCTACCGGGACTCCTTGGTATGGGGAGCTGTTTTTT
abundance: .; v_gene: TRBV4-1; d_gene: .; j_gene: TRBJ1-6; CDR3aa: CASSLREWFRSPLHF; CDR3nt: TGCGCCAGCAGCCTTAGAGAATGGTTTCGGTCACCCCTCCACTTT
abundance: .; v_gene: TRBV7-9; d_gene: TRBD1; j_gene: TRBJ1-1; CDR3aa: CASSSPGTGRPEAFF; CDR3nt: TGTGCCAGCAGCTCACCGGGGACAGGGAGGCCTGAAGCTTTCTTT
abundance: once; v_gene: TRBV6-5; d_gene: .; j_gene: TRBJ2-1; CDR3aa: CASSYPGGEQFF; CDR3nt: TGTGCCAGCAGTTACCCCGGGGGTGAGCAGTTCTTC
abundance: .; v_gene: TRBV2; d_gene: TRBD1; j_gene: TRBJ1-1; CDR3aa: CASRIQGYTEAFF; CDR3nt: TGTGCCAGCAGGATACAGGGGTACACTGAAGCTTTCTTT
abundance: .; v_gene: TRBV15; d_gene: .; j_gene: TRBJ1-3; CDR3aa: CATSRDLQGIGNTIYF; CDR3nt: TGTGCCACCAGCAGAGATCTGCAGGGCATAGGAAACACCATATATTTT
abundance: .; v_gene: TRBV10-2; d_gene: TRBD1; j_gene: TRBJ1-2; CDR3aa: CASSDPGQGREGGYTF; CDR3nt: TGCGCCAGCAGTGACCCCGGACAGGGGCGAGAGGGTGGCTACACCTTC
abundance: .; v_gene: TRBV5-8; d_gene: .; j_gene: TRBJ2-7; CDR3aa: CASSAHRRGVYEQYF; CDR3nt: TGTGCCAGCAGCGCCCACCGCCGGGGAGTCTACGAGCAGTACTTC
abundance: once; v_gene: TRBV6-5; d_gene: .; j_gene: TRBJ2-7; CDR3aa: CASNPRGRTYYEQYF; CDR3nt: TGTGCCAGCAACCCCAGGGGCAGGACCTACTACGAGCAGTACTTC
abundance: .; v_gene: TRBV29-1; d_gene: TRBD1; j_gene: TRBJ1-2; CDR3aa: CSVRGQANYGYTF; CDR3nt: TGCAGCGTACGCGGACAGGCAAACTATGGCTACACCTTC
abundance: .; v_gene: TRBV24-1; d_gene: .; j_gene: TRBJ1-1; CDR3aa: CATSQGTEAFF; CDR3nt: TGTGCCACCAGTCAGGGAACTGAAGCTTTCTTT
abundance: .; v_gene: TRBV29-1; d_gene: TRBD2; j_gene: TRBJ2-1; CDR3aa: CSVETGLAGNEQFF; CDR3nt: TGCAGCGTTGAAACCGGACTAGCGGGGAATGAGCAGTTCTTC
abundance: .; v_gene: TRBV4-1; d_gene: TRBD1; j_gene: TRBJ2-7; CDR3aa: CASSRQGAGEQYF; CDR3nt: TGCGCCAGCAGCCGTCAGGGGGCGGGCGAGCAGTACTTC